Sequencing of this TCR beta chain was carried out in a study of naive and memory T cell subsets. The ends lost 5 bases at V and 5 bases at J; junction bases unmatched: 10. CDR1 and CDR2 from the germline V gene are SQVTM and ANQGSEA. The CDR3 totals 16 residues. An equimolar mix of two oligonucleotides served as the beta constant-region primer for TRBC1 and TRBC2. An oligonucleotide with the SP2 primer and a 12-nucleotide UMI was ligated to the cDNA 3' end. The ligated cDNA underwent four PCR rounds using SP2 and nested alpha and beta constant-region primers. TCRdb ran MiXCR on the UMI-ligation and nested PCR reads and lists one entry per CDR3 protein. The sample gives around 160,000 distinct CDR3 sequences, 15% to 20% of which show up once; roughly 0.14% is in the top ten.

The receptor comes from a human donor in good health. The sequencing sample was made of naive CD4+ T cells from blood. This chain connects TRBV29-1 to TRBJ2-3, with 13 positions matching TRBD2. CDR3 sequence (DNA): TGCAGCGTTTCGAGGACTAGCGGGAGTATGAAAGATACGCAGTATTTT. As protein: CSVSRTSGSMKDTQYF.